Each of the 8 T cell receptor beta chains below was sequenced from the same sample in a study of T cell repertoires in cytomegalovirus infection. MiXCR was run by TCRdb on the reads, yielding one entry per CDR3 protein. The sample consists of roughly 230,000 distinct CDR3 sequences, roughly 22% of them appearing once. Sequenced material: CD8+ T cells from PBMCs. All receptors derive from a human donor in good health (CMV status not recorded). Some clones in this sample may be carry-over from other donors' samples.

To note about this clonotype: A read error may produce the germline difference seen at one junction end. V is TRBV28 and J is TRBJ1-6; no clear D gene. The CDR3 is 11 amino acids. Germline lookup yields CDR1 MDHEN and CDR2 SYDVKM. CDR3 nucleotide sequence: TGTGCCAGCGGTTTTGGATCACCCCTCCACTTT. Translated: CASGFGSPLHF.

The V gene is TRBV13, the J gene TRBJ2-1, with unresolved D. V lost 5 bases to trimming and J lost 7 bases, with 12 bases between them. Germline assignment: CDR1 PRHDT and CDR2 FYEKMQ (reference sequence). The CDR3 is 13 residues long. The CDR3 nucleotides are TGTGCCAGCAGCCCCTCACCTACAAATGAGCAGTTCTTC. Residues: CASSPSPTNEQFF.

This chain joins TRBV12-3 or TRBV12-4 and TRBJ2-7, with D hard to call. V was cut by 6 bases and J by 4 bases, with 10 bases left in between. This CDR3 has 12 amino acids. CDR3 bases: TGTGCCAGCAGCCCATTGGGGTACGAGCAGTACTTC. It codes for CASSPLGYEQYF.

This clonotype has more than one count but fewer than ten. The genes are TRBV19 and TRBJ2-7, with 8 positions matching TRBD1. V was clipped by 5 bases and J by 3 bases; unmatched bases: 3. The CDR3 runs to 13 residues. Germline CDR1 and CDR2: LNHDA and SQIVND (reference sequence). The CDR3 DNA follows: TGTGCCAGTAGTGGACAGGGTATCTACGAGCAGTACTTC. It encodes CASSGQGIYEQYF.

This clonotype was found many times. V is TRBV12-3 or TRBV12-4 and J is TRBJ1-1; D is possibly TRBD1 (5 bases). The CDR3 has 15 residues. V was pared by 6 bases and J by 4 bases, with 18 bases between. The CDR3 DNA follows: TGTGCCAGCAGGGCCTGGGGGGAGTGGGTCACTGAAGCTTTCTTT. Residues: CASRAWGEWVTEAFF.

Notes on this clonotype: Just one base apart from a much larger clone, this may be a read error. The conserved phenylalanine or tryptophan is not found at the CDR3 terminus, so this likely reflects a read error. The CDR3 protein is CASSLFARGLGEQYL. In nucleotides, the CDR3 is TGTGCCAGCAGCTTATTCGCCAGGGGGCTTGGCGAGCAGTACCTC. The chain couples TRBV7-4 to TRBJ2-7; 8 positions agree with TRBD1. The V gene end was trimmed by 2 bases and the J gene end by 6 bases; junction bases not matched to a gene: 9. CDR1 and CDR2 from the germline V gene are SGHVT and SQSDAQ. This CDR3 contains 15 residues.

Points on this clonotype: This may come from a read error, since a much larger clone is one base off. V usage is TRBV4-1 and J usage is TRBJ1-2; D may be TRBD1 (6 bases). Per germline, CDR1 MGHRA and CDR2 YSYEKL. Trimming took 4 bases from V and 8 from J, leaving 17 bases between them. CDR3 size: 14 residues. The CDR3 loop is CASSPAGAGEGYTF. DNA of the CDR3: TGCGCCAGCAGCCCGGCCGGGGCAGGGGAGGGCTACACCTTC.

Many counts were recorded for this clonotype. This chain joins TRBV6-2 or TRBV6-3 and TRBJ2-1; the D gene is possibly TRBD2 (6 bases). From germline, CDR1 is MNHEY and CDR2 SVGEGT. This CDR3 comprises 14 residues. Deletions cut 5 bases from V and 7 bases from J, with 15 bases between. CDR3 bases: TGTGCCAGCAGTACGACCACAGGAGGGAATGAGCAGTTCTTC. Its translation: CASSTTTGGNEQFF.